This entry lists 2 T cell receptor beta chains sequenced from one sample in a study of shared clonotypes between healthy human individuals (dated by TCRdb to 2020 to 2021). Libraries came from the immunoSEQ multiplex PCR assay. Drawn from immuneACCESS, this table holds only the in-frame rearrangements with V and J called that TCRdb kept. Clones are partly lost; checked studies trace under half to an unresolved V gene and leave the rest unexplained. This sample comprises 2,500,000 or so clones, 80% to 95% of them detected only once. The ten biggest clones cover approximately 0.39% of the sample. The sample consisted of naive CD4+ T cells from PBMCs. According to the study, the label for this sample's cell subset or site signals: CD45RA+ positively selected. The receptor source for this set is a man between 18 and 35 years old in good health. Some clones in this sample may be carry-over from other donors' samples.

V is TRBV7-6 and J is TRBJ1-4; D is unclear. The CDR3 is 15 residues long. Germline V gene data show CDR1 as SGHVS and CDR2 as FNYEAQ. V was clipped by 4 bases and J by 8 bases, with 17 bases between them. Here the CDR3 reads CASSSTGQRVEKLFF. The CDR3 nucleotides are TGTGCCAGCAGCTCCACGGGCCAACGAGTCGAAAAACTGTTTTTT.

J is TRBJ2-3 and V is TRBV15; 10 bases match TRBD2. The germline V gene encodes CDR1 LNHNV and CDR2 YYDKDF (reference sequence). V gave up 6 bases and J gave up 2 bases; unmatched junction bases: 8. The CDR3 loop spans 16 amino acids. CDR3 in DNA: TGTGCCACCAGTCTACCGGGACTAGCGAACACAGATACGCAGTATTTT. Protein: CATSLPGLANTDTQYF.